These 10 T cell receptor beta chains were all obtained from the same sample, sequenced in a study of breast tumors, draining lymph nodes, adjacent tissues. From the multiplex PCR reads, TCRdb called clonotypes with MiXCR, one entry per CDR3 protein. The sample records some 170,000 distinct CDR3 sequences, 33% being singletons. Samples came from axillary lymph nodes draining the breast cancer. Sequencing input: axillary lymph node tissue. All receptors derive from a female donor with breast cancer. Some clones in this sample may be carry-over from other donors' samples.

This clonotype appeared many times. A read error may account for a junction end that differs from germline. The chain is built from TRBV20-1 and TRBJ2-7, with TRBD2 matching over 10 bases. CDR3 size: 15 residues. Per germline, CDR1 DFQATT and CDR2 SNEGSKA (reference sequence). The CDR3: CSAWGTSGVPYKQYF. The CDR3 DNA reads TGCAGTGCCTGGGGCACTAGCGGGGTCCCCTACAAGCAGTACTTC.

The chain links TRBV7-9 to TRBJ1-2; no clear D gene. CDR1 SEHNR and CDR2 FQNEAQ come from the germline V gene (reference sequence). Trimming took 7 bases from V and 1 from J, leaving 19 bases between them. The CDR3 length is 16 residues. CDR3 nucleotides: TGTGCCAGCACCCCTCGGCCCCCAGGAGTTAACTATGGCTACACCTTC. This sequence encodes CASTPRPPGVNYGYTF.

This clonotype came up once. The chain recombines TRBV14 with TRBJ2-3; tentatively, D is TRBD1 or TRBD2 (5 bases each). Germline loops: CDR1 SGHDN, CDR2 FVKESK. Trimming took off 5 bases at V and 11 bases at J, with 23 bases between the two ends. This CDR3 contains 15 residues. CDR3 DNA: TGTGCCAGCAGCGAGGTCTTGGGGCGGGCTAATGAGCAGTATTTT. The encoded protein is CASSEVLGRANEQYF.

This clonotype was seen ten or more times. CDR3 sequence: CASQGRANSYEQYF. As DNA, the CDR3 is TGTGCCAGCCAAGGCCGCGCAAACTCCTACGAGCAGTACTTC. The chain employs TRBV5-5 and TRBJ2-7; D gene uncertain. Germline V lookup: CDR1 SGHKS, CDR2 YYEKEE (reference sequence). Trimming removed 7 bases at V and 0 bases at J, with 14 bases between. CDR3 length: 14 amino acids.

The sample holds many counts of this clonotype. The CDR3 DNA reads as TGTGCCAGCAGCCGCCCCGGTAGCACAGATACGCAGTATTTT. Encoded protein: CASSRPGSTDTQYF. The chain couples TRBV9 to TRBJ2-3; D remains ambiguous. Deletions cut 4 bases from V and 0 bases from J, with 9 bases between. The CDR3 totals 14 residues. Germline assignment: CDR1 SGDLS and CDR2 YYNGEE.

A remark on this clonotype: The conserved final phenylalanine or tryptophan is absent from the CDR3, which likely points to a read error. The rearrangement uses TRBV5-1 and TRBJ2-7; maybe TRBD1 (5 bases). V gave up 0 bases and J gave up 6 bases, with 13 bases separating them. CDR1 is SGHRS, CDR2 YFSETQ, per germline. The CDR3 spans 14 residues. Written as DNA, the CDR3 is TGCGCCAGCAGCTTGGCCGGCAGGGTGTGCGAGCAGTACTGC. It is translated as CASSLAGRVCEQYC.

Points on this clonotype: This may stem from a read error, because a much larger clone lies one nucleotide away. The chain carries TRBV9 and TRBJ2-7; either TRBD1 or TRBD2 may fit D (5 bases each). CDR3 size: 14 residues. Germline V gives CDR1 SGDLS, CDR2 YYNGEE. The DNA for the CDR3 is TGTGCCAGCAGCGTAGGAGGGGATACCCACGAGCAGTCCTTC. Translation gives CASSVGGDTHEQSF.

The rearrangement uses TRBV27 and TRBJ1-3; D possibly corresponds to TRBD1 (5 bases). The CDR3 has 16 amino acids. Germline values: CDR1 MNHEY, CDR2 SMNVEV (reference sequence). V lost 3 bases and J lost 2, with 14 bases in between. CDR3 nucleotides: TGTGCCAGCAGTTTGTGGGGGGGTAGAGCTGGAAACACCATATATTTT. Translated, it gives CASSLWGGRAGNTIYF.

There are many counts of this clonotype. CDR3 nucleotide sequence: TGTGCCAGCAGCCATGAACCTAGGTCGGACAATGAGCAGTTCTTC. This encodes CASSHEPRSDNEQFF. This sequence joins TRBV3-1 and TRBJ2-1; D is unclear. Deletions cut 3 bases from V and 5 bases from J, with 14 bases between. The CDR3 covers 15 residues. Germline V gives CDR1 LGHDT, CDR2 YNNKEL (reference sequence).

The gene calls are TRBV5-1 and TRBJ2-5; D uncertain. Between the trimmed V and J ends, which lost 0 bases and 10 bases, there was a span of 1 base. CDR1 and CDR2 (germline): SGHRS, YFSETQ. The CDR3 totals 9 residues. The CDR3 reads CASSLGQYF. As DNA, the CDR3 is TGCGCCAGCAGCTTGGGCCAGTACTTC.